The clone carrying this T cell receptor (beta chain) was picked up many times. Its target is not known. The sequenced template was RNA, covering the TCR beta CDR3 region. HTBI-primed first-round RT-PCR preceded second-round multiplex PCR. TCRdb ran MiXCR on the multiplex PCR reads and lists one entry per CDR3 protein. The sample includes approximately 1.2 million distinct CDR3 sequences, about 40% of them seen just once. The data originate from a study of Graves' ophthalmopathy and Graves' hyperthyroidism. Other autoimmune diseases, uncontrolled infections, pregnancy or lactation ruled patients out of participation. Clinical symptoms, serum thyroxine, TRAb, thyroid ultrasound and orbital computed tomography formed the basis of diagnosis. V dropped 9 bases and J dropped 4; count of bases not matched to a gene: 7. This CDR3 spans 14 amino acids. Germline CDR1 reads LNHDA; CDR2 reads SQIVND (reference sequence).

Study observations and caveats: Among expanded thyroid clonotypes above 0.001 frequency, most also occurred in blood.

The J gene is TRBJ1-2, the V gene TRBV19; 11 bases are a match to TRBD1. This receptor was identified in an adult man with Graves' hyperthyroidism. The specimen sequenced was peripheral blood or thyroid tissue (not recorded which). CDR3 sequence: CASSGQGAGYGYTF. CDR3 DNA sequence: TGTGCCAGCTCCGGACAGGGGGCTGGCTATGGCTACACCTTC.